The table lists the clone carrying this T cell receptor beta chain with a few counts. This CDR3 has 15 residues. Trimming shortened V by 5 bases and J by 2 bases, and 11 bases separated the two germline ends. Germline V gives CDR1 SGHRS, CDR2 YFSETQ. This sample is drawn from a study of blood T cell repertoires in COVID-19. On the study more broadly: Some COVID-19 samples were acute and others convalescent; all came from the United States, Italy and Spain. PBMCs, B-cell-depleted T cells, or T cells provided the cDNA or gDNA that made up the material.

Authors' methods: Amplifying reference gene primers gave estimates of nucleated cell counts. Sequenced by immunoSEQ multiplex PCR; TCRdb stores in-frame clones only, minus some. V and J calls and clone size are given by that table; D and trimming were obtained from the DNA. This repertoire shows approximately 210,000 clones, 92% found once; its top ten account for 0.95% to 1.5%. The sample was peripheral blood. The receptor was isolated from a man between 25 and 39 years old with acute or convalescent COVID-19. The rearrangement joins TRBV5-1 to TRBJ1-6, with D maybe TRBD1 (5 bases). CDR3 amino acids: CASRRDSTYNSPLHF. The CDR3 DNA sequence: TGCGCCAGCAGACGCGACAGTACCTATAATTCACCCCTCCACTTT.